This TCR beta chain was observed in a study of CD8+ T cells in alopecia areata (dated by TCRdb to about 2018). With respect to the entire study: Treated patients were enrolled in an open-label pilot trial of oral tofacitinib, 5 to 10 mg twice daily, for moderate-to-severe alopecia areata. Tofacitinib was administered for 6 to 18 months, and 6 months of follow-up off drug were then conducted to assess delayed response and recurrence. For the treated patients, the SALT score, which quantifies what percentage of scalp surface area is affected, served as the measure of disease severity. High-throughput TCRbeta sequencing was used to examine T cell clonal expansion in alopecia areata in both the C3H/HeJ mouse model and human patients. On the human side, TCRbeta sequencing was run on scalp tissue and on sorted CD4+ and CD8+ peripheral blood T cells from healthy controls and from alopecia areata patients with either patchy or totalis/universalis disease. Patients on tofacitinib were biopsied at baseline and after 4 and 24 weeks of treatment, and several of the patients also had a later scalp biopsy. Scalp clonality was compared across normal scalp (n=4), patchy alopecia areata scalp (n=8), and alopecia totalis/universalis scalp (n=8). The RNA source kit depended on sample type: the PAXgene miRNA kit for fixed scalp, the miRNeasy kit for PBMCs, and the RNeasy kit for mouse skin. immunoSEQ multiplex PCR using 35 Vbeta forward primers and 13 Jbeta reverse primers was used to amplify TCRbeta CDR3 regions. Beyond this particular receptor, the publication reports: Higher clonality and more expanded CD8+ clones were observed in lesional scalp than in normal scalp, particularly in alopecia totalis/universalis, a finding suggestive of antigenic drive. With tofacitinib, both scalp clonality and the number of expanded CD8+ clones among the top 100 scalp clones went down significantly. Many expanded lesional clones persisted in scalp and blood during tofacitinib treatment, which may partly explain relapse after stopping treatment. Scalp TCR repertoire analysis is complicated because resident alphabeta T cells in normal human skin are also sequenced, whereas mouse skin is dominated by gammadelta T cells. The treated cohort was small, with a single nonresponder, so links between baseline CD8+ expansion and response need larger studies. Compared with mice, TCR sequences shared between patients were less clear, possibly partly because of HLA diversity across the patient population.

On this clone: Its cognate antigen has yet to be identified. It has no much larger one-base neighbor in the sample; base qualities were not kept.

What this sample's time point label stands for: around 29 days on oral tofacitinib. The sample's treatment or condition label is to be understood as: oral pan-JAK inhibitor, 5-10 mg twice daily. Peripheral blood and lesional scalp punch biopsies were obtained from patients with alopecia areata. PBMCs were isolated by density centrifugation and stained for CD3, CD4 and CD8, after which CD4+ and CD8+ T cells were sorted on a FACSAria. V is reduced by 2 bases and J by 4 bases, leaving a spacing of 13 bases between them. The germline V gene provides CDR1 SGDLS and CDR2 YYNGEE. The CDR3 contains 15 residues, cysteine and phenylalanine counted. Only CDR3 DNA is held: 45 bases, read in frame from base 1. Libraries were made using the immunoSEQ multiplex PCR assay. For TCR sequencing, RNA was extracted from every sample and reverse transcribed into cDNA to serve as template. SuperScript III was used to make first-strand cDNA, primed with a 2:1 mix of oligo-dT and random hexamers. A synthetic immune receptor repertoire was used to measure amplification bias, and any remaining bias was corrected computationally. Per the source publication's procedure: Raw reads were preprocessed for error removal, and CDR3 was defined according to IMGT conventions as running from the conserved cysteine to phenylalanine. To get clonality, Shannon entropy was normalized by log2 of the number of productive unique TCRs and the result was subtracted from 1. Scalp TCRbeta sequences were cross-referenced with sorted blood CD4 and CD8 repertoires so that the CD4 or CD8 identity of scalp clones could be inferred. The table was pulled from immuneACCESS by TCRdb, which kept in-frame rearrangements only. Such tables lose some clones; where checked, under half of the loss comes from unresolved V genes, and the rest has no known cause. V, J and clone size are taken as reported in that table, and D and trimming were inferred from the DNA itself. Across this sample there are approximately 150,000 clones, with 86% seen only once. The ten largest clones take up approximately 13% of the sample.

The receptor was isolated from a human donor with alopecia areata. The V and J segments used are TRBV9 and TRBJ2-1, with no confidently assigned D gene. The sequencing here drew on CD8+ T cells sorted from blood, taken at week 4, from a patient treated with tofacitinib. The DNA reads as follows: TGTGCCAGCAGCGTCGGACCACCTGGGTACAATGAGCAGTTCTTC. This codes for CASSVGPPGYNEQFF.